Below, 26 T cell receptor beta chains from the same sample are listed, as sequenced in a study of blood T cells in healthy people across ages. PCR was performed a second time for roughly 7 to 12 cycles using a sample-barcoded 5' primer and a J-beta primer mix. TCRdb called the 5' RACE reads again in MiXCR, with one record for every CDR3 protein. The top ten hold more than 8.5% of the sample, which has some 890,000 distinct CDR3 sequences, roughly 28% seen once. These data are also associated with another study on T cells of mothers and their children.

Sequenced input: blood. Receptor source: a woman aged 40 to 50 in good health.

The chain recombines TRBV12-3 or TRBV12-4 with TRBJ1-5; D gene unclear. V gave up 5 bases and J gave up 0 bases, with 11 bases separating them. This CDR3 spans 15 amino acids. The CDR3: CASSDWEYSNQPQHF. CDR3 bases: TGTGCCAGCAGTGACTGGGAGTATAGCAATCAGCCCCAGCATTTT.

A remark on this clonotype: Its ends do not fully match the called genes, so a read error is possible. V usage is TRBV20-1 and J usage is TRBJ2-3; 7 positions agree with TRBD2. The CDR3 length is 12 residues. The germline CDR1 and CDR2 sequences are DFQATT and SNEGSKA (reference sequence). CDR3 region: CSAGGRTGTQYF. CDR3 nucleotide sequence: TGCAGTGCTGGCGGGAGAACAGGTACGCAGTATTTT.

This clonotype was counted between two and nine times. The chain is built from TRBV20-1 and TRBJ1-5, with 8 bases fitting TRBD1. J lost 7 bases, V lost 2 bases, and 7 bases had no gene match. CDR3 size: 14 residues. Per germline, CDR1 DFQATT and CDR2 SNEGSKA (reference sequence). In nucleotides, the CDR3 is TGCAGTGCTAGATCCGGGACAGGCATGCAGCCCCAGCATTTT. It codes for CSARSGTGMQPQHF.

The chain employs TRBV5-1 and TRBJ2-1; 13 bases fit TRBD2. The CDR3 contains 15 residues. V was pared by 0 bases and J by 9 bases, with 3 bases of the junction left unmatched. Germline V gene lookup returns CDR1 SGHRS and CDR2 YFSETQ. CDR3 region: CASSLAGLAGLEQFF. CDR3 bases: TGCGCCAGCAGCTTGGCGGGACTAGCGGGGCTTGAGCAGTTCTTC.

This clonotype came up many times. The gene calls are TRBV29-1 and TRBJ2-3; 11 bases align to TRBD2. This CDR3 is built from 13 residues. From germline, CDR1 is SQVTM and CDR2 ANQGSEA. The junction had 0 bases not matched to a gene; V was cut back by 4 bases and J by 3 bases. The chain's CDR3 is CSVGLAGTDTQYF. The CDR3 DNA reads as TGCAGCGTTGGACTAGCGGGGACAGATACGCAGTATTTT.

This sequence joins TRBV7-2 and TRBJ1-2; D is unclear. Trimming stripped 1 base from V and 5 bases from J, with 8 bases between. The germline V gene has CDR1 SGHTA and CDR2 FQGNSA. The CDR3 has 13 residues. The CDR3 coding sequence is TGTACCAGCAGCTTAGGGCCCGATTATGGCTACACCTTC. This translates into CTSSLGPDYGYTF.

This clonotype was seen at least ten times. The chain combines TRBV20-1 with TRBJ1-1, with 8 bases aligning to TRBD1. The length of the CDR3 is 14 residues. CDR1 and CDR2 from the germline V gene are DFQATT and SNEGSKA (reference sequence). V shed 2 bases, J shed 0 bases, and the junction held 2 bases outside the gene matches. Here the CDR3 reads CSARQGAMNTEAFF. CDR3 DNA: TGCAGTGCTAGACAGGGGGCGATGAACACTGAAGCTTTCTTT.

V usage is TRBV3-1 and J usage is TRBJ1-1; the match to TRBD1 covers 8 bases. CDR1 is LGHDT and CDR2 is YNNKEL in the germline V gene (reference sequence). This CDR3 has 16 amino acids. J gave up 1 base and V 3 bases, and 7 bases lay outside the gene matches. CDR3 sequence reads: CASSHPEGTGNTEAFF. The CDR3 coding sequence is TGTGCCAGCAGCCACCCAGAAGGGACAGGGAACACTGAAGCTTTCTTT.

The chain recombines TRBV7-2 with TRBJ2-1, with a possible D match to TRBD2 (5 bases). The V and J ends lost 7 bases and 0 bases respectively, with 16 bases between them. The CDR3 is 16 amino acids. Per germline, CDR1 SGHTA and CDR2 FQGNSA. The CDR3 DNA reads as TGTGCCAGCACCAAGACCCGGGGAAACTCCTACAATGAGCAGTTCTTC. It yields the protein CASTKTRGNSYNEQFF. Complete variable domain (other parts from reference TRBV7-2 and TRBJ2-1): GAGVSQSPSNKVTEKGKDVELRCDPISGHTALYWYRQSLGQGLEFLIYFQGNSAPDKSGLPSDRFSAERTGGSVSTLTIQRTQQEDSAVYLCASTKTRGNSYNEQFFGPGTRLTVL.

Concerning this clonotype itself: At one boundary the junction diverges from the germline segment, which might be a read error. V and J are TRBV24-1 and TRBJ2-7; unclear D gene. CDR1 is KGHDR, CDR2 SFDVKD, per germline. The CDR3 length is 13 residues. CDR3 protein: CATKSSTSCEQYF. The CDR3 region has the DNA TGTGCCACTAAGTCCAGTACGTCCTGCGAGCAGTACTTC.

In this sample, this clonotype turned up many times. The chain uses TRBV5-1 and TRBJ2-7; the D call may be TRBD1 or TRBD2 (5 bases each). The V gene's germline CDR1 is SGHRS and CDR2 YFSETQ. Trimming took off 3 bases at V and 2 bases at J, with 12 bases between the two ends. The CDR3 extends over 14 amino acids. CDR3 sequence (DNA): TGCGCCAGCAGCTCGGGACGGCTGGCCTACGAGCAGTACTTC. Protein sequence: CASSSGRLAYEQYF.

This chain uses TRBV9 with TRBJ2-1; D is perhaps TRBD2 (7 bases). This CDR3 has 15 amino acids. Deletions cut 2 bases from V and 7 bases from J, with 16 bases between. CDR1 is SGDLS and CDR2 is YYNGEE in the germline V gene. CDR3 bases: TGTGCCAGCAGCGTGGGGGGGGCGGGTAGGAATGAGCAGTTCTTC. It translates to CASSVGGAGRNEQFF.

The chain is built from TRBV12-3 or TRBV12-4 and TRBJ2-7; 9 nucleotides match TRBD2. With 6 bases clipped from V and 4 bases from J, the junction kept 10 bases outside the gene matches. This CDR3 is built from 15 residues. The chain's CDR3 is CASSSGVAGAYEQYF. CDR3 DNA sequence: TGTGCCAGCAGCTCCGGCGTAGCGGGGGCATACGAGCAGTACTTC.

The chain links TRBV7-3 to TRBJ2-4; unclear D gene. V lost 5 bases and J 15 bases, leaving 5 bases between the germline ends. The CDR3 is made up of 8 amino acids. Germline V lookup: CDR1 SGHTA, CDR2 FQGTGA. CDR3 nucleotide sequence: TGTGCCAGCAGCAAACCGTACTTC. Translating it yields CASSKPYF. The full variable domain, its missing parts supplied by reference TRBV7-3 and TRBJ2-4, is GAGVSQTPSNKVTEKGKYVELRCDPISGHTALYWYRQSLGQGPEFLIYFQGTGAADDSGLPNDRFFAVRPEGSVSTLKIQRTERGDSAVYLCASSKPYFGAGTRLSVL.

This clonotype was detected only a few times. The chain recombines TRBV4-3 with TRBJ2-3; 8 bases map to TRBD1. Germline V lookup: CDR1 LGHNA, CDR2 YSLEER. V trimming: 3 bases; J trimming: 3 bases; junction bases outside the gene matches: 8. The CDR3 runs to 16 residues. The CDR3 region has the DNA TGCGCCAGCAGCCATTCGACAGGGGTGGGGACAGATACGCAGTATTTT. Translation: CASSHSTGVGTDTQYF.

The table lists this clonotype with a few counts. The chain combines TRBV4-2 with TRBJ1-1; TRBD1 agrees at 9 bases. Germline values: CDR1 LGHNA, CDR2 YNFKEQ. The J segment lost 1 base and the V segment lost 3 bases, leaving 9 bases of the junction unmatched. The CDR3 spans 17 residues. Written as DNA, the CDR3 is TGTGCCAGCAGCCACCCACGGACAGGGGCGGAGAACACTGAAGCTTTCTTT. It specifies CASSHPRTGAENTEAFF.

This clonotype was seen many times. This sequence joins TRBV30 and TRBJ2-1, with D possibly matching TRBD2 (5 bases). CDR1 is GTSNPN and CDR2 is SVGIG in the germline V gene (reference sequence). The CDR3 has 13 residues. The V end lost 0 bases, the J end lost 13 bases, and 16 bases lay between the germline ends. This CDR3 reads CAWSVSVGGEQFF. The CDR3 DNA follows: TGTGCCTGGAGTGTAAGCGTAGGAGGCGAACAGTTCTTC.

This rearrangement joins TRBV6-1 to TRBJ1-2; tentatively, D is TRBD1 (6 bases). Germline CDR1 and CDR2: MNHNS and SASEGT. Trimming removed 2 bases from V and 3 bases from J, with 7 bases in between. This CDR3 has 13 amino acids. In DNA form, the CDR3 reads TGTGCCAGCAGTGAAAGGGGGTACTATGGCTACACCTTC. Translating it yields CASSERGYYGYTF.

The table lists this clonotype with many counts. The chain recombines TRBV19 with TRBJ2-1; D might be TRBD2 (6 bases). The CDR3 has 15 amino acids. Per the germline V gene, CDR1 is LNHDA and CDR2 is SQIVND (reference sequence). The V gene lost 1 base and the J gene lost 2 bases, with 9 bases spanning the gap. CDR3 residues: CASSIVPGAYNEQFF. Here the CDR3 DNA reads TGTGCCAGTAGTATAGTTCCGGGAGCCTACAATGAGCAGTTCTTC.

This clonotype was counted only a few times. The chain is built from TRBV12-5 and TRBJ1-2; D not resolved. Trimming cost V 2 bases and J 7 bases, with 8 bases left between them. Germline assignment: CDR1 LGHNT and CDR2 FRNRAP. The CDR3 is 12 residues long. In nucleotides, the CDR3 is TGTGCTAGTGGTTTGAGGACCCCTGGCTACACCTTC. It codes for CASGLRTPGYTF.

This clonotype showed up many times. The rearrangement links TRBV29-1 to TRBJ2-1, with D perhaps matching TRBD1 (6 bases). The CDR3 extends over 14 amino acids. Germline V gives CDR1 SQVTM, CDR2 ANQGSEA. V was clipped by 3 bases and J by 5 bases, with 14 bases between them. Here the CDR3 DNA reads TGCAGCGTTGATGCCGACAGGAGCAACAATGAGCAGTTCTTC. It specifies CSVDADRSNNEQFF.

This clonotype was observed many times. CDR3 loop: CASSLTNEKYF. The CDR3 coding sequence is TGTGCCAGCAGCCTGACGAATGAGAAGTACTTC. The chain employs TRBV7-6 and TRBJ2-7, with D unclear. There are 11 residues in the CDR3. Germline CDR1 SGHVS, CDR2 FNYEAQ. Trimming left V 5 bases short and J 11 bases short, with 13 bases between.

This clonotype was detected only a few times. The chain links TRBV4-1 to TRBJ1-1; D is ambiguous. The CDR3 spans 13 residues. Trimming cost V 4 bases and J 7 bases, with 13 bases left between them. Germline V gives CDR1 MGHRA, CDR2 YSYEKL. The CDR3 DNA reads as TGCGCCAGCAGCCCCCCCGCGGGAGTTGAAGCTTTCTTT. Translating it yields CASSPPAGVEAFF.

The chain joins TRBV15 to TRBJ2-7; tentative D call: TRBD1 (5 bases). This CDR3 spans 15 amino acids. Germline V gene data show CDR1 as LNHNV and CDR2 as YYDKDF (reference sequence). Trimming pared 3 bases from V and 0 bases from J, leaving 12 bases between. This CDR3 is CATSRPLDSSYEQYF. In DNA form, the CDR3 reads TGTGCCACCAGCAGGCCCCTTGACAGCTCCTACGAGCAGTACTTC. The whole variable domain, remainder taken from reference TRBV15 and TRBJ2-7, is DAMVIQNPRYQVTQFGKPVTLSCSQTLNHNVMYWYQQKSSQAPKLLFHYYDKDFNNEADTPDNFQSRRPNTSFCFLDIRSPGLGDTAMYLCATSRPLDSSYEQYFGPGTRLTVT.

This clonotype came up once. A much larger clone differs by one base, so this may be a read error. V usage is TRBV4-1 and J usage is TRBJ2-5, with D possibly matching TRBD2 (6 bases). V was trimmed by 4 bases and J by 5 bases, leaving 17 bases between them. This CDR3 has 15 amino acids. Germline lookup yields CDR1 MGHRA and CDR2 YSYEKL. The CDR3 spells CASSLFSGLGETQYF. The CDR3 nucleotides are TGCGCCAGCAGCCTATTTAGCGGACTGGGGGAGACCCAGTACTTC.

The V gene is TRBV3-1, the J gene TRBJ1-2, with 10 bases that match TRBD1. The J segment lost 4 bases and the V segment lost 7 bases, leaving 9 bases of the junction unmatched. CDR3 length equals 15 residues. Germline CDR1 LGHDT, CDR2 YNNKEL (reference sequence). As DNA, the CDR3 is TGTGCCAGCACCCACCGGGACAGGGGAACCTATGGCTACACCTTC. It yields the protein CASTHRDRGTYGYTF.